These T cell receptor beta chains were read from a single sample in a study of blood T cell repertoires in COVID-19. Libraries were prepared by immunoSEQ multiplex PCR; TCRdb keeps only in-frame clonotypes and omits some of them. The table has 90,000 or so clones, about nine tenths seen once. What was sequenced was peripheral blood. The source is a human donor with active COVID-19. The donor label of this sample is uncertain. Each CDR3 is given with its conserved first and last residue.

j_call	v_call	cdr3_aa
TRBJ2-5	TRBV7-2	CASSPLPGGTYQETQYF
TRBJ1-1	TRBV18	CASSLKQGETEAFF
TRBJ2-7	TRBV4-1	CASSQLAGGPAYEQYF
TRBJ2-7	TRBV4-3	CASSQDWNREIHEQYF
TRBJ2-1	TRBV5-4	CASSSRGAGDEQFF
TRBJ1-4	TRBV2	CASSVILEEKLFF
TRBJ2-7	TRBV6-2/TRBV6-3	CASSPPAGSYEQYF
TRBJ1-4	TRBV28	CASSFGVREKLFF
TRBJ2-7	TRBV27	CASSLSVGAGSFSYEQYF
TRBJ2-5	TRBV14	CASSPLDSEETQYF